The 14 T cell receptor beta chains below all came from one sample that was sequenced in a study of T cell responses to AZD1222 COVID-19 vaccine. Sequencing was performed with immunoSEQ multiplex PCR; in TCRdb, only in-frame clones are kept and a portion is missing. This sample carries 150,000 to 200,000 clones, over 85% of them seen once, and the ten largest clones take 2.6%. This specimen was peripheral blood, taken on day 0 of AZD1222 vaccination. The receptors were sampled from an adult in good health.

The chain combines TRBV9 with TRBJ2-7, with a weak D call TRBD2 (6 bases). This CDR3 comprises 15 residues. CDR1 is SGDLS, CDR2 YYNGEE, per germline. The ends were cut back, 0 bases at V and 0 bases at J, with 10 bases in the middle. CDR3 in DNA: TGTGCCAGCAGCGTAGGTGAGGACTACTCCTACGAGCAGTACTTC. It specifies CASSVGEDYSYEQYF.

There are a few counts of this clone. V gene TRBV27 combines with J gene TRBJ1-1, with 8 positions matching TRBD1. The CDR3 is made up of 14 amino acids. The V gene's germline CDR1 is MNHEY and CDR2 SMNVEV (reference sequence). V shed 8 bases and J 5 bases; nucleotides not matched to a gene: 10. The chain's CDR3 is CASATGDRATEAFF. The CDR3 DNA is TGTGCCAGCGCGACAGGGGATCGGGCGACTGAAGCTTTCTTT.

The rearrangement links TRBV12-3 or TRBV12-4 to TRBJ1-1; D unclear. The V end lost 3 bases, the J end lost 4 bases, and 9 bases lay between the germline ends. The CDR3 length is 13 residues. The CDR3 spells CASSFSRFTEAFF. The CDR3, as DNA: TGTGCCAGCAGTTTTTCCCGGTTCACTGAAGCTTTCTTT.

The gene calls are TRBV5-1 and TRBJ1-1; a weak D match, TRBD1 (6 bases). The CDR3 loop spans 15 amino acids. With 0 bases removed from V and 1 base from J, the gap between germline ends came to 10 bases. In germline, CDR1 is SGHRS, CDR2 YFSETQ. CDR3 region: CASSLETGTNTEAFF. CDR3 nucleotides: TGCGCCAGCAGCTTGGAAACAGGGACGAACACTGAAGCTTTCTTT.

The chain is built from TRBV3-1 (or the pseudogene TRBV3-2) and TRBJ1-1; no clear D. V was trimmed by 1 base and J by 1 base, leaving 1 base between them. Germline V gives CDR1 LGHDT, CDR2 YNNKEL (reference sequence). This CDR3 comprises 12 residues. The CDR3 nucleotides are TGTGCCAGCAGCCAAGGGAACACTGAAGCTTTCTTT. Amino acid sequence: CASSQGNTEAFF.

The chain carries TRBV29-1 and TRBJ2-2; the D is unclear. Germline CDR1 and CDR2: SQVTM and ANQGSEA. This CDR3 has 14 amino acids. Trimming removed 4 bases from V and 1 base from J, with 10 bases in between. This CDR3 is CSVVGLENTGELFF. The DNA of the CDR3 is TGCAGCGTTGTAGGGCTCGAGAACACCGGGGAGCTGTTTTTT.

The chain links TRBV24-1 to TRBJ1-1; D gene unclear. CDR3 length: 15 residues. Germline-derived CDR1 and CDR2 are KGHDR and SFDVKD. Trimming removed 9 bases at V and 2 bases at J, with 18 bases between. The CDR3 DNA follows: TGTGCCACCTTCAGTTCGGACGGATCTAACACTGAAGCTTTCTTT. It is translated as CATFSSDGSNTEAFF.

The chain recombines TRBV11-2 with TRBJ2-1; no clear D. Trimming shortened V by 1 base and J by 4 bases, and 8 bases separated the two germline ends. Per the germline V gene, CDR1 is SGHAT and CDR2 is FQNNGV. The CDR3 extends over 14 amino acids. The CDR3, as DNA: TGTGCCAGCAGCTTAGCAGACCCGTACAATGAGCAGTTCTTC. This sequence encodes CASSLADPYNEQFF.

The chain carries TRBV7-9 and TRBJ1-4, with D unresolved. Germline values: CDR1 SEHNR, CDR2 FQNEAQ (reference sequence). V lost 8 bases and J lost 4, with 11 bases in between. This CDR3 comprises 13 residues. The CDR3 DNA reads TGTGCCAGCGGGAGTCCGCGTAATGAAAAACTGTTTTTT. Residues: CASGSPRNEKLFF.

The rearrangement uses TRBV5-6 and TRBJ2-2, with 16 bases that match TRBD2. The CDR3 loop spans 16 amino acids. Germline assignment: CDR1 SGHDT and CDR2 YYEEEE. The CDR3 region has the DNA TGTGCAACGGGACTAGCGGGAGGGCTGGGGGCCGGGGAGCTGTTTTTT. Protein product: CATGLAGGLGAGELFF.

The chain links TRBV5-1 to TRBJ1-6; D ambiguous. V lost 0 bases to trimming and J lost 8 bases, with 9 bases between them. The CDR3 is 14 amino acids. Germline lookup yields CDR1 SGHRS and CDR2 YFSETQ. The CDR3 loop reads CASSLDTWDSPLHF. The CDR3 nucleotides are TGCGCCAGCAGCTTGGACACATGGGATTCACCCCTCCACTTT.

This sequence joins TRBV2 and TRBJ1-6, with D tentatively TRBD1 (6 bases). The CDR3 has 13 amino acids. V was shortened by 8 bases and J by 10 bases, with 15 bases between the two germline ends. Germline V CDR1 and CDR2: SNHLY, FYNNEI. DNA for the CDR3: TGTGCCAGCGTTGCAGGGGTAGGGTCACCCCTCCACTTT. Protein product: CASVAGVGSPLHF.

J is TRBJ2-7 and V is TRBV27, with TRBD1 matching over 8 bases. The CDR3 is 17 residues long. J lost 0 bases, V lost 6 bases, and 13 bases had no gene match. In germline, CDR1 is MNHEY, CDR2 SMNVEV (reference sequence). The CDR3 is CASSLTGQGPFSYEQYF. The CDR3 nucleotides read TGTGCCAGCAGCTTAACTGGACAGGGACCCTTCTCCTACGAGCAGTACTTC.

Only a few counts were recorded for this clone. The rearrangement uses TRBV7-6 and TRBJ2-2, with a tentative D call TRBD2 (6 bases). This CDR3 spans 14 amino acids. Per the germline V gene, CDR1 is SGHVS and CDR2 is FNYEAQ. V was clipped by 4 bases and J by 3 bases, with 9 bases between them. CDR3 DNA sequence: TGTGCCAGCAGCTGGGTAGCGGACACCGGGGAGCTGTTTTTT. Its protein is CASSWVADTGELFF.